Given below is one T cell receptor (beta chain) in context. The data originate from a study of cytomegalovirus exposure and HLA in healthy donors. The PCR was carried out with 60 Vbeta primers and 13 Jbeta primers. The repertoire was sequenced with immunoSEQ multiplex PCR; TCRdb's copy has only in-frame clones and lacks some. In the table there are 80,000 to 100,000 clones, approximately 73% of which are singletons. Trimming cost V 11 bases and J 8 bases; bases outside gene matches: 8. The germline gives CDR1 MNHNS, CDR2 SASEGT. The CDR3 length is 13 residues. The chain uses TRBV6-1 and TRBJ1-6, with 8 bases identical to TRBD1. This TCR was sampled from a man in his forties in good health and CMV-seronegative. Sequenced sample: PBMCs. The CDR3 loop is CAAQGALDSPLHF. As DNA, the CDR3 is TGTGCCGCCCAGGGGGCGCTTGATTCACCCCTCCACTTT.